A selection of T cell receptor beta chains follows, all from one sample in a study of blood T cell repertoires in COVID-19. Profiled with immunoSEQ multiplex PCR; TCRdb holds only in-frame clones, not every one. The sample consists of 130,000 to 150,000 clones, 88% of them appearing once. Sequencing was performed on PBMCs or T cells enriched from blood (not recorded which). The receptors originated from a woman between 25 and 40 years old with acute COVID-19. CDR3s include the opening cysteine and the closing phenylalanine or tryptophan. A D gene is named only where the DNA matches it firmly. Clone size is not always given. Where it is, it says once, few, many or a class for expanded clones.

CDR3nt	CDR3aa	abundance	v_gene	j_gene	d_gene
TGCGCCAGCAGCTCAAGGACTAGCGGATCCTACGAGCAGTACTTC	CASSSRTSGSYEQYF	-	TRBV5-1	TRBJ2-7	TRBD2
TGTGCCAGCAGTTTACTCGGGGGGGACAGTGGCTACACCTTC	CASSLLGGDSGYTF	-	TRBV28	TRBJ1-2	TRBD1
TGTGCCAGTAGTAGGACTAGCGGAGGGGGGACAGATACGCAGTATTTT	CASSRTSGGGTDTQYF	-	TRBV19	TRBJ2-3	TRBD2
TGTGCCAGCAGTGATCGGGGGGCCGAGACCCAGTACTTC	CASSDRGAETQYF	-	TRBV2	TRBJ2-5	-
TGTGCCAGCAGCTTAGGAGGTCTGGGTGGTGAAAAACTGTTTTTT	CASSLGGLGGEKLFF	-	TRBV7-2	TRBJ1-4	-
TGTGCCAGCAGCTCGGGACAGATACTTGGTCAGCCCCAGCATTTT	CASSSGQILGQPQHF	-	TRBV7-2	TRBJ1-5	TRBD1
TGTGCCAGCAGCGAGGATTCGAGCTCCTACAATGAGCAGTTCTTC	CASSEDSSSYNEQFF	-	TRBV28	TRBJ2-1	-
TGTGCCAGCGGTCGGGGAAACTACGAGCAGTACTTC	CASGRGNYEQYF	-	TRBV2	TRBJ2-7	-
TGTGCCAGCAGCGCGACCCCCCTAGCCTCTAAGGTTTTCTTT	CASSATPLASKVFF	-	TRBV13	TRBJ1-1	-
TGTGCCAGCAGCTTGTCAGGAGGGCACGATGAGCAGTTCTTC	CASSLSGGHDEQFF	-	TRBV5-4	TRBJ2-1	-
TGTGCCAGCAGCTTAGGTCAGGGGTCCTCCTACGAGCAGTACTTC	CASSLGQGSSYEQYF	-	TRBV7-9	TRBJ2-7	-
TGTGCCACCAGCAGAGATACCAGCCTCAGGGGGGAAAAACTGTTTTTT	CATSRDTSLRGEKLFF	-	TRBV15	TRBJ1-4	TRBD1
TGTGCCAGCAGCGCCGGACAGGGGACAAATGAAAAACTGTTTTTT	CASSAGQGTNEKLFF	-	TRBV5-6	TRBJ1-4	TRBD1
TGTGCCGGCAGGGGCCCGGACTACAATGAGCAGTTCTTC	CAGRGPDYNEQFF	-	TRBV5-4	TRBJ2-1	-
TGTGCCAGAAGCTTGTGGATCAGGGCGAACCAGAACACCGGGGAGCTGTTTTTT	CARSLWIRANQNTGELFF	-	TRBV5-3	TRBJ2-2	-
TGTGCCAGCAGCTTAGGGAGCGTCTCCTACGAGCAGTACTTC	CASSLGSVSYEQYF	-	TRBV7-8	TRBJ2-7	-
TGTGCCACCAGTGACTCTAGGAGGGGAGGAAATGAGCAGTTCTTC	CATSDSRRGGNEQFF	-	TRBV24-1	TRBJ2-1	-
TGCGCCAGCAGCCAAGAGGCGACTGTGGTGATCTTATCTGATCAGCCCCAGCATTTT	CASSQEATVVILSDQPQHF	-	TRBV4-3	TRBJ1-5	-
TGTGCCAGCAGTCCTTGGACAGCCACTGAAGCTTTCTTT	CASSPWTATEAFF	once	TRBV28	TRBJ1-1	-
TGTGCCAGTAGTACAGGGTCAAGCAAACTGTTTTTT	CASSTGSSKLFF	-	TRBV19	TRBJ1-4	-
TGTGCCAGCAGGGGACAGGGGGCCGGCACCGGGGAGCTGTTTTTT	CASRGQGAGTGELFF	-	TRBV2	TRBJ2-2	TRBD1
TGTGCCAGCACCCCCCAAGGGACAGGGGGCACAGATACGCAGTATTTT	CASTPQGTGGTDTQYF	-	TRBV7-2	TRBJ2-3	TRBD1
TGCGCCAGCGCTATTTACTATAATGGTGACAGGCACTCCTACGAGCAGTACTTC	CASAIYYNGDRHSYEQYF	once	TRBV23-1	TRBJ2-7	-
TGTGCCAGCAGCTCTACCGCAGATACGCAGTATTTT	CASSSTADTQYF	-	TRBV6-5	TRBJ2-3	-
TGTGCCAGTAGTGAGGGAGGCAGTTCACCCCTCCACTTT	CASSEGGSSPLHF	-	TRBV19	TRBJ1-6	-
TGTGCCAGCAGACGCTCTAGCGGGAGGGGTAGGCAAGAGACCCAGTACTTC	CASRRSSGRGRQETQYF	-	TRBV3-1/TRBV3-2	TRBJ2-5	TRBD2
TGTGCCACCAGTGATTTTGCGTGGACTAGCGGGGGAGATACGCAGTATTTT	CATSDFAWTSGGDTQYF	-	TRBV24-1	TRBJ2-3	TRBD2
TGCGCCAGCAACAGGCTAGCGGGGGGCACGCAGTATTTT	CASNRLAGGTQYF	-	TRBV5-1	TRBJ2-3	TRBD2
TGTGCCAGCAGTTTACACACAGGGGTTTGGAACACTGAAGCTTTCTTT	CASSLHTGVWNTEAFF	-	TRBV27	TRBJ1-1	TRBD1
TGCGCCAGCAGCGTGGTCGACAGGGCTAATGAGCAGTTCTTC	CASSVVDRANEQFF	few	TRBV5-1	TRBJ2-1	TRBD1
TGTGCCATCAGTGGGACAGACCAGCTATCGGGGCAGTACTTC	CAISGTDQLSGQYF	-	TRBV10-3	TRBJ2-7	-
TGTGCCAGCAGCGAGGGGTCCACAGATACGCAGTATTTT	CASSEGSTDTQYF	-	TRBV9	TRBJ2-3	-
TGTGCCAGCAGTGAAGAATGGCCCGTCTCTGGAAACACCATATATTTT	CASSEEWPVSGNTIYF	-	TRBV6-1	TRBJ1-3	-
TGTGCCAGCAGCTTAGTTGGTGGGACAGGGATAAACATTCAGTACTTC	CASSLVGGTGINIQYF	-	TRBV7-8	TRBJ2-4	TRBD1
TGTGCCAGCGGGGGACAGGGGAGACCCTACGAGCAGTACTTC	CASGGQGRPYEQYF	-	TRBV27	TRBJ2-7	TRBD1
TGTGCCAGCAGTTCTTACGTGACAGGGTCGGGTGAAAAACTGTTTTTT	CASSSYVTGSGEKLFF	-	TRBV28	TRBJ1-4	TRBD1
TGTGCCATCAGCCAAGGACAGGGAGATCAGCCCCAGCATTTT	CAISQGQGDQPQHF	once	TRBV10-3	TRBJ1-5	TRBD1
TGTGCCAGCAGTCTAGCGGGAGAGAACAACGAGCAGTACTTC	CASSLAGENNEQYF	-	TRBV28	TRBJ2-7	TRBD2
TGTGCCAGCAGCCGCGGGGGGTACTACGAGCAGTACTTC	CASSRGGYYEQYF	-	TRBV2	TRBJ2-7	TRBD2
TGTGCCGTCAGGGTGGGGGCTGGCACAGATACGCAGTATTTT	CAVRVGAGTDTQYF	-	TRBV28	TRBJ2-3	-
TGTGCCAGCAGCTTAATACAGGGACAGGGGCTTAACTATGGCTACACCTTC	CASSLIQGQGLNYGYTF	few	TRBV7-9	TRBJ1-2	TRBD1
TGCGCCAGCAGCTTTACTAGCGGGAGCCTTTCTAGCTCCTACGAGCAGTACTTC	CASSFTSGSLSSSYEQYF	-	TRBV5-1	TRBJ2-7	TRBD2
TGCGCCAGCAGCTTCGGCGGGTACGTTCCCGATGAGCAGTTCTTC	CASSFGGYVPDEQFF	-	TRBV5-1	TRBJ2-1	-
TGTGCCAGCAGCTTAGGTAGCATTAACACTGAAGCTTTCTTT	CASSLGSINTEAFF	once	TRBV7-8	TRBJ1-1	-
TGTGCCAGTAGTATGGGACTCGGCGTGAACACTGAAGCTTTCTTT	CASSMGLGVNTEAFF	-	TRBV19	TRBJ1-1	-
TGTGCCACCCAGCGTAGGGGTGGGCAAGAGACCCAGTACTTC	CATQRRGGQETQYF	-	TRBV7-9	TRBJ2-5	-
TGTGCCAGTTACAGGGAGGGCCCCTATAATTCACCCCTCCACTTT	CASYREGPYNSPLHF	-	TRBV28	TRBJ1-6	-
TGTGCCAGCAGTTATACCGGGACAGGGGATGGCTACACCTTC	CASSYTGTGDGYTF	-	TRBV6-5	TRBJ1-2	TRBD1